Here is one T cell receptor beta chain with its context. The assay was immunoSEQ multiplex PCR, and TCRdb's table has in-frame clones only and misses some. The sample includes about 200,000 clones, roughly 80% of them seen just once. The data derive from a study of blood T cell repertoires in COVID-19. Germline V gives CDR1 SGHRS, CDR2 YFSETQ. Trimming removed 3 bases from V and 1 base from J, with 7 bases in between. The CDR3 sequence is 13 residues long. The study recruited people aged 18 to 89 years across about two dozen US areas. Cohorts were determined from participant-reported clinical history. Donors of Cohort 3 who recovered were those that had two negative PCRs, clearance, or symptom resolution.

The clonotype was recovered from a man aged 40-50 years who had recovered from COVID-19. Material for sequencing was PBMCs or T cells enriched from blood (not recorded which). The V and J genes are TRBV5-1 and TRBJ1-2, with D unresolved. CDR3 nucleotides: TGCGCCAGCAGCTCCAACTTTAACTATGGCTACACCTTC. The encoded protein is CASSSNFNYGYTF. Complete variable domain (other parts from reference TRBV5-1 and TRBJ1-2): KAGVTQTPRYLIKTRGQQVTLSCSPISGHRSVSWYQQTPGQGLQFLFEYFSETQRNKGNFPGRFSGRQFSNSRSEMNVSTLELGDSALYLCASSSNFNYGYTFGSGTRLTVV.